Below, one T cell receptor beta chain is given with its context. This clonotype was detected a few times. Its antigen specificity is not known. No much larger clone is present one base from it, and per-base qualities are unavailable. The sample belongs to a study of T cell repertoires in aging, cancer and after chemotherapy (dated by TCRdb to the late 2010s). Turning to the overall study: Donors were distributed across six age groups ranging from 30 or younger to 70 or older, with at least three individuals included per group. Control TCR repertoires from healthy donors were recorded across several months to years, and re-sampling revealed clear clonal overlap. The full dataset contained 8.5 million to 10 million TCR reads. The study profiled peripheral blood TCR beta repertoires from healthy donors and cancer patients to examine immunoaging and T cell reconstitution after chemotherapy. Alongside 95 to 100 healthy donors serving as a reference group, the cohort included roughly 220 cancer patients, of whom some 94 had hematological cancers and fewer than 130 had solid cancers. The full study reports these points: According to the authors, the repertoire data do not permit conclusions about immunological memory after chemotherapy. Significantly lower blood TCR diversity and higher clonality were observed in untreated patients with hematological or solid cancers than in age-matched healthy donors. In both cancer cohorts, the median generation probability rose over the chemotherapy interval, which suggests that the repertoire was reconstituted through rebound thymic output. In healthy donors, the drop in TCR diversity with age came mainly from a loss of richness, whereas in cancer patients a loss of evenness also played a part.

Instead of sorted cells or RNA, genomic DNA extracted from peripheral blood served as the source for amplifying TCR beta rearrangements. Rearranged TRB sequences spanning V, D and J segments were amplified in a multiplex touch-down PCR with a mixed TRB-A/B primer pool. Illumina adapters and sample indices were attached to the amplicons through two consecutive PCR reactions run with Phusion HS II polymerase. Amplicons were gel-purified using the NucleoSpin Gel and PCR Clean-up kit and were subsequently checked with Qubit and an Agilent 2100 Bioanalyzer. Sequencing of the libraries was done on an Illumina MiSeq with paired-end, single-indexed 600-cycle runs. The authors' pipeline ran thus. MiXCR versions 2.12 and 3.0.5 were used to process TRB sequences. Each unique CDR3 nucleotide sequence was counted as one clone, and only productive sequences with at least two reads were retained. The repertoire metrics were Shannon diversity, evenness, clonality (defined as one minus evenness), and alpha-parameterized diversity profiles covering alpha 0 to 5. The IGoR algorithm was used to calculate generation probabilities of clones in the paired pre- and post-chemotherapy samples. TCRdb took the public reads, trimmed them with fastp at Q25, ran MiXCR for clone calling and kept in-frame beta chains. Rows are unified per CDR3 protein, each entry keeping the most common DNA and genes. These V and J calls are TCRdb output, not the study's own analysis. Here the sample has more than 9,000 distinct CDR3 sequences; 30% to 40% occur a single time. The ten largest clones capture more than 3% of the sample.

The TCR sequence derives from a human donor in good health. Sequenced: blood.

The base sequence is TGTGCCAGCTCACTCAGGGCAGACACTGAAGCTTTCTTT. Its translation reads: CASSLRADTEAFF. The V gene is TRBV18 and the J gene is TRBJ1-1; TRBD1 is perhaps the D gene, given 5 matching bases. Sequences KGHSH (CDR1) and LQKENI (CDR2) are obtained from the germline V gene. Inclusive of the bounding cysteine and phenylalanine, the CDR3 is 13 residues long. The kept DNA is CDR3 alone, 39 bases in frame from the first base. Trimming costs V 4 bases and J 3 bases, and their ends lie 9 bases apart.